The clone carrying this T cell receptor beta chain was counted a few times. The antigen remains unidentified. Time point denoted: week 3, after first cycle of checkpoint inhibitor. Samples come from before therapy and from week 3 after the first blockade cycle. At 12 weeks after first infusion, RECIST 1.1 defined response for most patients. This record belongs to a study of blood T cell dynamics during melanoma immunotherapy. Looking at the study overall: Metastatic melanoma patients received first-line pembrolizumab or nivolumab plus ipilimumab.

The germline gives CDR1 WSHSY, CDR2 SAAADI. The CDR3 extends over 15 amino acids. The ends lost 2 bases at V and 0 bases at J; junction bases unmatched: 4. Overall study results and limits: The study could not tell melanoma-specific clones from general immune activation.

Here immunoSEQ multiplex PCR was the method, and the copy in TCRdb shows in-frame clones only, minus some. This sample has around 9,000 clones; 87% occur once, and the top ten carry over 5.5%. This sequence originates from a human donor with melanoma. This material consisted of blood, taken from a patient treated with checkpoint blockade. This chain links TRBV10-2 with TRBJ2-7; 7 nucleotides line up with TRBD1. CDR3 bases: TGCGCCAGCAGTGAGAGGACAGGTCCCTCCTACGAGCAGTACTTC. Protein: CASSERTGPSYEQYF.